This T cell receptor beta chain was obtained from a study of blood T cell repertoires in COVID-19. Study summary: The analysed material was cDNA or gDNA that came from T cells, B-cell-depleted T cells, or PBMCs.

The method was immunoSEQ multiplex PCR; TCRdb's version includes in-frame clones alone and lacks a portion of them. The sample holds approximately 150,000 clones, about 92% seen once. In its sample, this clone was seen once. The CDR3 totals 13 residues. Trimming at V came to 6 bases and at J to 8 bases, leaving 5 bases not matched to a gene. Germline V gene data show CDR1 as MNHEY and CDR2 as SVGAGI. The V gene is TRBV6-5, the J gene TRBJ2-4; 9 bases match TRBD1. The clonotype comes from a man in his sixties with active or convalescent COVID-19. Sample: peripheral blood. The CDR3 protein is CASRTQGADIQYF. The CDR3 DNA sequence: TGTGCCAGCAGGACACAGGGGGCGGACATTCAGTACTTC.